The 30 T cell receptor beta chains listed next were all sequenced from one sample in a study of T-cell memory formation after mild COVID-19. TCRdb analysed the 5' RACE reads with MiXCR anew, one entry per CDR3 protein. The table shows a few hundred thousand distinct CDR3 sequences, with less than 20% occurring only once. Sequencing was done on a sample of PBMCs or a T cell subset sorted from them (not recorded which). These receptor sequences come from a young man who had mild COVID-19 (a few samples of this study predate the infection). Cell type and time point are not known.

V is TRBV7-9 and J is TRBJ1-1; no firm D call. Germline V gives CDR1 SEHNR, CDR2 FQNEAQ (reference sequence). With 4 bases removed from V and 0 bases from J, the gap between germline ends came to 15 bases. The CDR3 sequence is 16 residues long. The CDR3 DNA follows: TGTGCCAGCAGCTACCCCCGCATCCCAATGAACACTGAAGCTTTCTTT. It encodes CASSYPRIPMNTEAFF.

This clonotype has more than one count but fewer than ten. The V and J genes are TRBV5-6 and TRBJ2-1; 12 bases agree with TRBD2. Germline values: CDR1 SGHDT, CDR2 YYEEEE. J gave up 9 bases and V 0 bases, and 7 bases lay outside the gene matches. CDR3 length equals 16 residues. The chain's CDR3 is CASSLVGTSGWAEQFF. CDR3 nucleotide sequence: TGTGCCAGCAGCTTGGTTGGGACTAGCGGGTGGGCTGAGCAGTTCTTC.

The CDR3 nucleotides read TGTGCCAGCAGTGAGACGACTGAAGCTTTCTTT. The encoded protein is CASSETTEAFF. J is TRBJ1-1 and V is TRBV2; no clear D. The CDR3 contains 11 residues. CDR1 and CDR2 (germline): SNHLY, FYNNEI. V was pared by 3 bases and J by 5 bases, with 4 bases between.

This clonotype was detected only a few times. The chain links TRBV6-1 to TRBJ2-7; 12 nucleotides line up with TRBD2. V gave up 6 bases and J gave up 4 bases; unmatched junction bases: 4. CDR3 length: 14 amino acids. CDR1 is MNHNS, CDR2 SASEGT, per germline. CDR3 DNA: TGTGCCAGCAGCAGACTAGCGGGGGTTTACGAGCAGTACGTC. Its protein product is CASSRLAGVYEQYV.

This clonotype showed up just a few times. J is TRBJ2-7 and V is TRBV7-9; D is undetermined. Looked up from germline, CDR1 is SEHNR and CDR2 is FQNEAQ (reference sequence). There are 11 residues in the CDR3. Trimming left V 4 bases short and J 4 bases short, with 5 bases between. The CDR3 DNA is TGTGCCAGCAGCTCAGAATACGAGCAGTACTTC. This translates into CASSSEYEQYF.

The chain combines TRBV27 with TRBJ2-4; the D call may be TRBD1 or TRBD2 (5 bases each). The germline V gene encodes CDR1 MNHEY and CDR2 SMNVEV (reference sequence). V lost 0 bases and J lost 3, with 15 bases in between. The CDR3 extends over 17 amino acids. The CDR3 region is CASSLSGTIADKNIQYF. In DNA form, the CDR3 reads TGTGCCAGCAGTTTATCTGGGACCATAGCCGACAAAAACATTCAGTACTTC.

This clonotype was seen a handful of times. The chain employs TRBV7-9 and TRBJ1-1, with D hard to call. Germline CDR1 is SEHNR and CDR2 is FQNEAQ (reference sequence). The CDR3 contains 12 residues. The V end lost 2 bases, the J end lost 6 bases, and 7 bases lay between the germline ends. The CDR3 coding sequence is TGTGCCAGCAGCTTATTCGAGGCTGAAGCTTTCTTT. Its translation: CASSLFEAEAFF.

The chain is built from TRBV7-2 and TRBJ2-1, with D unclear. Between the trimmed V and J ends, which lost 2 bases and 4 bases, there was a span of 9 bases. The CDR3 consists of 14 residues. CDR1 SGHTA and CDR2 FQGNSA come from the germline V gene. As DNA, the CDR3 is TGTGCCAGCAGCTTAAATACGATTTACAATGAGCAGTTCTTC. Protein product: CASSLNTIYNEQFF.

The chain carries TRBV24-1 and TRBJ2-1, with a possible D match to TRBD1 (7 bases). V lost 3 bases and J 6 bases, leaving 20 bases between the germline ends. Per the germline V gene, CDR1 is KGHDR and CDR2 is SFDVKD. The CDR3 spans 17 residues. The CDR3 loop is CATSDSAARGARNEQFF. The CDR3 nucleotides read TGTGCCACCAGTGATAGCGCCGCCAGGGGGGCTCGCAATGAGCAGTTCTTC.

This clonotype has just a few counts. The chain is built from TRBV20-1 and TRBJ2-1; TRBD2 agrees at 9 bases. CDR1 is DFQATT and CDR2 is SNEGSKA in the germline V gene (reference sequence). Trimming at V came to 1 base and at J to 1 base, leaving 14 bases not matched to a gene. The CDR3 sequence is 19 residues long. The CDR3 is CSARAGLASRSGSYNEQFF. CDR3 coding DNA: TGCAGTGCTAGAGCTGGACTAGCGAGCAGGTCGGGATCCTACAATGAGCAGTTCTTC.

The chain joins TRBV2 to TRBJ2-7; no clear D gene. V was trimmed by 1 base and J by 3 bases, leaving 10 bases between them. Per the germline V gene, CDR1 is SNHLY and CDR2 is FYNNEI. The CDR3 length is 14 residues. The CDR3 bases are TGTGCCAGCAGTGAAGGGGCGAGGTTCTACGAGCAGTACGTC. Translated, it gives CASSEGARFYEQYV.

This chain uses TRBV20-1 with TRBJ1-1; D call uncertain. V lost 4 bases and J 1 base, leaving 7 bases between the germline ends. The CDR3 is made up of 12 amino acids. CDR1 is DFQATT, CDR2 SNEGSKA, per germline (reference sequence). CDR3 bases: TGCAGTGCTATTCGGACGAACACTGAAGCTTTCTTT. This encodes CSAIRTNTEAFF.

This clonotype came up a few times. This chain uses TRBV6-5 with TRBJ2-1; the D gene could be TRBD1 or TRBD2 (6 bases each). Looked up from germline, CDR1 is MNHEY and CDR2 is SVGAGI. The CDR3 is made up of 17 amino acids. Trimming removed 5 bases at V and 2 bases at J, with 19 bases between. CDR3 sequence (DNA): TGTGCCAGCAGTCCCCGATTAGGGGGGACCGCCTACAATGAGCAGTTCTTC. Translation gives CASSPRLGGTAYNEQFF.

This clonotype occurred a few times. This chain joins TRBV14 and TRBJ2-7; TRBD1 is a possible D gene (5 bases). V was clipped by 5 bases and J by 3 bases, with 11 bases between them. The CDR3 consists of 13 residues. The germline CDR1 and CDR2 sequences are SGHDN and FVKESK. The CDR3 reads CASSDTGFYEQYV. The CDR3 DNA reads TGTGCCAGCAGCGACACAGGTTTCTACGAGCAGTACGTC.

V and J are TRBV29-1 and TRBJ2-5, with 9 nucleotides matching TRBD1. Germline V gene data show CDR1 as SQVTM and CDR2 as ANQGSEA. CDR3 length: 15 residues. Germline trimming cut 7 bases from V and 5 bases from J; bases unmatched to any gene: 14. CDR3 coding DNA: TGCAGCGGGGAAGGTCTGGGACAGGGTGGGGAGACCCAGTACTTC. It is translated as CSGEGLGQGGETQYF.

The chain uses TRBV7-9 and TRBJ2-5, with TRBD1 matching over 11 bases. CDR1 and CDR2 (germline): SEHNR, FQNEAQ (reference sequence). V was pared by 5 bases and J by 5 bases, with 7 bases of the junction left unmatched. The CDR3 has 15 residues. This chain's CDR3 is CASSRPGQGGETQYF. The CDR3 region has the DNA TGTGCCAGCAGCCGGCCGGGACAGGGGGGGGAGACCCAGTACTTC.

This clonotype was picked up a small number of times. CDR3 loop: CSAGGATEAKNIQYF. The CDR3 DNA reads as TGCAGTGCAGGAGGGGCCACCGAAGCCAAAAACATTCAGTACTTC. The chain recombines TRBV20-1 with TRBJ2-4, with D possibly TRBD2 on 6 matching bases. V lost 6 bases and J lost 0, with 15 bases in between. In germline, CDR1 is DFQATT, CDR2 SNEGSKA (reference sequence). CDR3 length equals 15 residues.

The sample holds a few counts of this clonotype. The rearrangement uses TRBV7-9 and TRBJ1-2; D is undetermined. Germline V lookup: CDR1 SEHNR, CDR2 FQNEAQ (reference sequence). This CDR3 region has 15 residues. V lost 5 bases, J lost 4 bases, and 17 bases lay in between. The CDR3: CASSTMDQFLYGYTF. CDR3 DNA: TGTGCCAGCAGCACCATGGATCAGTTCCTCTATGGCTACACCTTC.

The DNA of the CDR3 is TGCGCCAGCAGCCAAGACTCGGGGGTCAATCAGCCCCAGCATTTT. Protein sequence: CASSQDSGVNQPQHF. The chain links TRBV4-1 to TRBJ1-5, with D perhaps TRBD1 (5 bases). V shed 0 bases and J shed 3 bases, with 9 bases lying between them. The germline gives CDR1 MGHRA, CDR2 YSYEKL. The CDR3 contains 15 residues.

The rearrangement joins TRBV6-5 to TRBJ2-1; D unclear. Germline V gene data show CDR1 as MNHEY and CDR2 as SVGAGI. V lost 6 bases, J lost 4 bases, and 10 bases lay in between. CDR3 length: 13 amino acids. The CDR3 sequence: CASSADGYNEQFF. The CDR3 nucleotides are TGTGCCAGCAGCGCAGACGGGTACAATGAGCAGTTCTTC.

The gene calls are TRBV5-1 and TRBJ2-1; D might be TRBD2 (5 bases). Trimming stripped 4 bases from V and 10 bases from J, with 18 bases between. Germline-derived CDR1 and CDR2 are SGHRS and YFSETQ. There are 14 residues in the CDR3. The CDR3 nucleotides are TGCGCCAGCAGCCTTGGCACGAGCCCGGGGGAGCAGTTCTTC. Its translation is CASSLGTSPGEQFF. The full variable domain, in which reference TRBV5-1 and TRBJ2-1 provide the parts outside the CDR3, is KAGVTQTPRYLIKTRGQQVTLSCSPISGHRSVSWYQQTPGQGLQFLFEYFSETQRNKGNFPGRFSGRQFSNSRSEMNVSTLELGDSALYLCASSLGTSPGEQFFGPGTRLTVL.

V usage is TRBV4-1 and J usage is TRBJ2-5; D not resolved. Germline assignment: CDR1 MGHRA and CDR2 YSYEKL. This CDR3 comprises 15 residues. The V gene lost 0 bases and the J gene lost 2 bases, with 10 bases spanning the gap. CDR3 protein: CASSQEGKLQETQYF. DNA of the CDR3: TGCGCCAGCAGCCAAGAAGGCAAGTTACAAGAGACCCAGTACTTC.

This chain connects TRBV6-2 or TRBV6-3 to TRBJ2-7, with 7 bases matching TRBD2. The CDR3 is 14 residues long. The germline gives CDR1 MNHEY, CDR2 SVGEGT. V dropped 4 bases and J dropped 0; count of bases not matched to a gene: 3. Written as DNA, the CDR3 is TGTGCCAGCAGTTCTAGCGGCGCCTCCTACGAGCAGTACGTC. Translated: CASSSSGASYEQYV.

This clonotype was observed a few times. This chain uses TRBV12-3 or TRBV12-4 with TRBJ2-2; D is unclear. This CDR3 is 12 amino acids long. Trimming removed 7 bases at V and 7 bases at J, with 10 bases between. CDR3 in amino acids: CASTLVIGELFF. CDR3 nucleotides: TGTGCCAGCACCCTAGTAATCGGGGAGCTGTTTTTT.

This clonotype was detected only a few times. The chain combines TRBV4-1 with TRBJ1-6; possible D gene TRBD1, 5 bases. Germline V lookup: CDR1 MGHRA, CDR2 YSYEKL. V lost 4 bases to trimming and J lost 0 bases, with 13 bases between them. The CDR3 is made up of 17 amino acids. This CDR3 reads CASSPTELSSYNSPLHF. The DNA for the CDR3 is TGCGCCAGCAGCCCGACAGAGTTAAGCTCCTATAATTCACCCCTCCACTTT.

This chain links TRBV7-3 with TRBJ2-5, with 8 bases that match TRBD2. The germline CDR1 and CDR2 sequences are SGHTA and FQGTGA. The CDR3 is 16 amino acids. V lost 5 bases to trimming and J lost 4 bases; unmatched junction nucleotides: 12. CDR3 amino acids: CASSPGPPRGGETQYF. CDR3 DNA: TGTGCCAGCAGCCCCGGACCGCCTCGGGGGGGAGAGACCCAGTACTTC.

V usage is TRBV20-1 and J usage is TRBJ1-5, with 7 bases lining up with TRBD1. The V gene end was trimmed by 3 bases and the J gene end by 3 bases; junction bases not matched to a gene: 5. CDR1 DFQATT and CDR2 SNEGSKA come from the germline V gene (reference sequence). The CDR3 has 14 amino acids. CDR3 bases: TGCAGTGCTAGGGCGACAGGGTACAATCAGCCCCAGCATTTT. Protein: CSARATGYNQPQHF.

The CDR3 sequence: CASSLPGPEEQYF. The CDR3 DNA is TGCGCCAGCAGCTTACCAGGGCCCGAAGAGCAGTACTTC. V and J are TRBV5-1 and TRBJ2-7; maybe TRBD1 (5 bases). Germline values: CDR1 SGHRS, CDR2 YFSETQ. This CDR3 region has 13 residues. Trimming cost V 2 bases and J 7 bases, with 13 bases left between them.

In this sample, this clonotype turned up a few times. The CDR3 coding sequence is TGTGCCAGCAGTTTAAGACATATAGGTGAAGCTTTCTTT. Translated, it gives CASSLRHIGEAFF. The chain uses TRBV12-3 or TRBV12-4 and TRBJ1-1, with D uncertain. This CDR3 has 13 residues. V gave up 2 bases and J gave up 7 bases, with 11 bases separating them.

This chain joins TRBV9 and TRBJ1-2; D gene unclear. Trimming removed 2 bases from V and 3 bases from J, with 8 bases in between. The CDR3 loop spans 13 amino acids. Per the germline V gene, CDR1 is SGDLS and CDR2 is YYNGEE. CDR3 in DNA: TGTGCCAGCAGCGTTGAGCAGGACTATGGCTACACCTTC. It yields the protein CASSVEQDYGYTF.